This TCR beta chain appears in the sequencing data of a study of blood T cell repertoires in COVID-19. Regarding this clone: Compared with germline, one end of the junction differs, possibly owing to a read error.

Cohorts were assigned according to the clinical history that participants reported. Either two negative PCRs, clearance, or symptom resolution qualified Cohort 3 donors as recovered. Sequenced by immunoSEQ multiplex PCR; TCRdb stores in-frame clones only, minus some. The sample lists roughly 360,000 clones, approximately 87% occurring once. Germline V lookup: CDR1 SEHNR, CDR2 FQNEAQ (reference sequence). The CDR3 totals 16 residues. Sequenced: PBMCs or T cells enriched from blood (not recorded which). The source is a young man who had recovered from COVID-19. V and J are TRBV7-9 and TRBJ1-2; TRBD1 is a possible D gene (5 bases). CDR3 in DNA: TGTGCTAGCAGCTTCTGGGGACTCGCCCTCAACTATGGCTACACCTTC. Translated, it gives CASSFWGLALNYGYTF. The full variable domain, rest sourced from reference TRBV7-9 and TRBJ1-2, is DTGVSQNPRHKITKRGQNVTFRCDPISEHNRLYWYRQTLGQGPEFLTYFQNEAQLEKSRLLSDRFSAERPKGSFSTLEIQRTEQGDSAMYLCASSFWGLALNYGYTFGSGTRLTVV.